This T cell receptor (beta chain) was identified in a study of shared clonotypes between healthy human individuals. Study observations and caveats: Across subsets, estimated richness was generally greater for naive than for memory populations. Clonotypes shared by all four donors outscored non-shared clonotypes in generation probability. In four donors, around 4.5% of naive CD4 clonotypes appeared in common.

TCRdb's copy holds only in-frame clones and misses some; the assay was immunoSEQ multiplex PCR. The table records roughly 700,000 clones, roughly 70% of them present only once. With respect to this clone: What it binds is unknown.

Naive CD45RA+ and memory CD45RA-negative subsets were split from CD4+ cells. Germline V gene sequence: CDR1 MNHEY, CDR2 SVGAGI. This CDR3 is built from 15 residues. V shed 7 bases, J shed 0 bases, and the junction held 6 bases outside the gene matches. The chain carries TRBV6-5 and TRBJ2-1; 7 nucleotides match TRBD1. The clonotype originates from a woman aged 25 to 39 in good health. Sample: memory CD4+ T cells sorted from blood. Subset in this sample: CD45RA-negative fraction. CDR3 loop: CASTQQGFSYNEQFF. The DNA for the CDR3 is TGTGCCAGCACCCAACAGGGGTTCTCCTACAATGAGCAGTTCTTC.